Listed below are T cell receptor beta chains from one sample, sequenced in a study of cytomegalovirus exposure and HLA in healthy donors. Using immunoSEQ multiplex PCR, the repertoire was profiled, and TCRdb retains in-frame clones only, with some absent. Of 190,000 or so clones in the sample, 84% were seen once. The specimen was PBMCs. The origin of the receptors is a woman in her late teens or twenties in good health and CMV-seropositive. The CDR3 runs from the conserved cysteine through the conserved F or W. The D gene is left open where the match is weak. Size values are once, few and many counts, or a class for expanded clones, and some rows have none.

j_gene: TRBJ1-1
d_gene: -
abundance: -
v_gene: TRBV15
CDR3aa: CATSRDVSGAFF
CDR3nt: TGTGCCACCAGCAGAGATGTTTCCGGAGCTTTCTTT

j_gene: TRBJ2-3
d_gene: TRBD2
abundance: -
v_gene: TRBV2
CDR3aa: CANSLAGVRDTQYF
CDR3nt: TGTGCCAACTCCTTAGCGGGGGTAAGGGATACGCAGTATTTT

j_gene: TRBJ1-6
d_gene: TRBD1
abundance: -
v_gene: TRBV2
CDR3aa: CASSVGTENSPLHF
CDR3nt: TGTGCCAGCAGTGTTGGGACAGAGAATTCACCCCTCCACTTT

j_gene: TRBJ1-1
d_gene: -
abundance: -
v_gene: TRBV4-3
CDR3aa: CASSQVFYTEAFF
CDR3nt: TGCGCCAGCAGCCAAGTTTTCTACACTGAAGCTTTCTTT

j_gene: TRBJ2-5
d_gene: TRBD2
abundance: -
v_gene: TRBV5-4
CDR3aa: CASSPERGGRETQYF
CDR3nt: TGTGCCAGCAGCCCCGAGCGGGGTGGGCGGGAGACCCAGTACTTC

j_gene: TRBJ1-2
d_gene: -
abundance: -
v_gene: TRBV4-1
CDR3aa: CASSQRVPGLYGYTF
CDR3nt: TGCGCCAGCAGCCAAAGGGTACCGGGGTTGTACGGCTACACCTTC

j_gene: TRBJ1-2
d_gene: -
abundance: -
v_gene: TRBV2
CDR3aa: CASSDFAGVYGYTF
CDR3nt: TGTGCCAGCAGTGATTTTGCAGGGGTTTATGGCTACACCTTC

j_gene: TRBJ1-1
d_gene: -
abundance: -
v_gene: TRBV9
CDR3aa: CASSVALGGETEAFF
CDR3nt: TGTGCCAGCAGCGTAGCCCTCGGGGGGGAAACTGAAGCTTTCTTT

j_gene: TRBJ2-5
d_gene: -
abundance: -
v_gene: TRBV19
CDR3aa: CASSMYRPRETQYF
CDR3nt: TGTGCCAGTAGTATGTACAGGCCGAGGGAGACCCAGTACTTC

j_gene: TRBJ1-4
d_gene: -
abundance: -
v_gene: TRBV5-1
CDR3aa: CASSLVGRVGPNEKLFF
CDR3nt: TGCGCCAGCAGCTTGGTGGGCAGGGTGGGTCCGAATGAAAAACTGTTTTTT

j_gene: TRBJ1-2
d_gene: TRBD1
abundance: -
v_gene: TRBV6-6
CDR3aa: CASSEGGQGAGYTF
CDR3nt: TGTGCCAGCAGTGAGGGGGGACAGGGGGCGGGCTACACCTTC

j_gene: TRBJ1-1
d_gene: -
abundance: -
v_gene: TRBV18
CDR3aa: CASSPPSSNTEAFF
CDR3nt: TGTGCCAGCTCACCACCGAGCTCGAACACTGAAGCTTTCTTT

j_gene: TRBJ2-1
d_gene: -
abundance: -
v_gene: TRBV7-9
CDR3aa: CASSTRNEQFF
CDR3nt: TGTGCCAGCAGCACTAGAAATGAGCAGTTCTTC

j_gene: TRBJ2-7
d_gene: -
abundance: -
v_gene: TRBV20-1
CDR3aa: CSANYEQYF
CDR3nt: TGCAGTGCCAACTACGAGCAGTACTTC

j_gene: TRBJ1-4
d_gene: -
abundance: -
v_gene: TRBV6-6
CDR3aa: CATSDGQVGRWEKLFF
CDR3nt: TGTGCCACCTCGGACGGCCAGGTGGGGCGTTGGGAAAAACTGTTTTTT

j_gene: TRBJ1-1
d_gene: -
abundance: -
v_gene: TRBV18
CDR3aa: CASSPRGGIAVDTEAFF
CDR3nt: TGTGCCAGCTCACCACGCGGGGGGATTGCGGTGGACACTGAAGCTTTCTTT

j_gene: TRBJ2-7
d_gene: TRBD1
abundance: -
v_gene: TRBV11-1
CDR3aa: CASSHDRAPSYEQYF
CDR3nt: TGTGCCAGCAGCCATGACAGGGCCCCTTCCTACGAGCAGTACTTC

j_gene: TRBJ1-5
d_gene: -
abundance: -
v_gene: TRBV5-1
CDR3aa: CASSGDSNQPQHF
CDR3nt: TGCGCCAGCTCGGGGGATAGCAATCAGCCCCAGCATTTT

j_gene: TRBJ2-1
d_gene: TRBD1
abundance: -
v_gene: TRBV28
CDR3aa: CATLGDSSYNEQFF
CDR3nt: TGTGCCACCCTAGGGGACAGCTCCTACAATGAGCAGTTCTTC

j_gene: TRBJ2-3
d_gene: -
abundance: -
v_gene: TRBV11-1
CDR3aa: CASSLVGPGRSTDTQYF
CDR3nt: TGTGCCAGCAGCTTAGTGGGTCCGGGTCGTAGCACAGATACGCAGTATTTT

j_gene: TRBJ1-5
d_gene: -
abundance: -
v_gene: TRBV6-1
CDR3aa: CASSLGLGVNQPQHF
CDR3nt: TGTGCCAGCAGCCTCGGACTGGGAGTCAATCAGCCCCAGCATTTT

j_gene: TRBJ2-3
d_gene: -
abundance: -
v_gene: TRBV2
CDR3aa: CASSEQANTDTQYF
CDR3nt: TGTGCCAGCAGTGAACAGGCTAACACAGATACGCAGTATTTT

j_gene: TRBJ2-7
d_gene: TRBD2
abundance: -
v_gene: TRBV6-6
CDR3aa: CASTPGGGPYEQYF
CDR3nt: TGTGCCAGCACCCCCGGGGGGGGCCCCTACGAGCAGTACTTC

j_gene: TRBJ1-4
d_gene: -
abundance: -
v_gene: TRBV7-9
CDR3aa: CASSKTGRANEKLFF
CDR3nt: TGTGCCAGCAGCAAAACAGGGCGGGCTAATGAAAAACTGTTTTTT

j_gene: TRBJ2-1
d_gene: TRBD2
abundance: -
v_gene: TRBV5-1
CDR3aa: CASSLPRSLAGVLSSYNEQFF
CDR3nt: TGCGCCAGCAGCTTACCCCGCTCACTAGCGGGGGTCTTAAGCTCCTACAATGAGCAGTTCTTC

j_gene: TRBJ2-5
d_gene: -
abundance: -
v_gene: TRBV7-2
CDR3aa: CASSLQETQYF
CDR3nt: TGTGCCAGCAGCTTACAGGAGACCCAGTACTTC

j_gene: TRBJ1-6
d_gene: TRBD1
abundance: -
v_gene: TRBV2
CDR3aa: CASRTGAGNSPLHF
CDR3nt: TGTGCCAGCAGGACAGGGGCAGGTAATTCACCCCTCCACTTT

j_gene: TRBJ1-2
d_gene: -
abundance: few
v_gene: TRBV2
CDR3aa: CASSLRANYGYTF
CDR3nt: TGTGCCAGCAGTCTCCGAGCTAACTATGGCTACACCTTC

j_gene: TRBJ2-7
d_gene: TRBD1
abundance: -
v_gene: TRBV7-2
CDR3aa: CASSFDRGSSYEQYF
CDR3nt: TGTGCCAGCAGCTTTGACAGGGGGAGCTCCTACGAGCAGTACTTC

j_gene: TRBJ2-7
d_gene: -
abundance: -
v_gene: TRBV29-1
CDR3aa: CSVEWAGIEYEQYF
CDR3nt: TGCAGCGTTGAATGGGCAGGGATTGAGTACGAGCAGTACTTC

j_gene: TRBJ2-1
d_gene: -
abundance: -
v_gene: TRBV9
CDR3aa: CASSSPGHNEQFF
CDR3nt: TGTGCCAGCAGCTCCCCTGGGCACAATGAGCAGTTCTTC

j_gene: TRBJ2-7
d_gene: -
abundance: -
v_gene: TRBV19
CDR3aa: CASSVRQGSAYEQYF
CDR3nt: TGTGCCAGTAGTGTAAGGCAGGGGTCAGCCTACGAGCAGTACTTC

j_gene: TRBJ2-2
d_gene: -
abundance: -
v_gene: TRBV5-1
CDR3aa: CASSKDGGSTAGELFF
CDR3nt: TGCGCCAGCAGCAAGGACGGAGGGAGTACCGCCGGGGAGCTGTTTTTT

j_gene: TRBJ2-3
d_gene: TRBD1
abundance: once
v_gene: TRBV7-6
CDR3aa: CASSPQGPTDTQYF
CDR3nt: TGTGCCAGCAGCCCACAGGGGCCTACAGATACGCAGTATTTT

j_gene: TRBJ2-7
d_gene: TRBD1
abundance: -
v_gene: TRBV7-2
CDR3aa: CASRDRGAREQYF
CDR3nt: TGTGCCAGCAGGGACAGGGGGGCTCGCGAGCAGTACTTC

j_gene: TRBJ2-1
d_gene: TRBD1
abundance: once
v_gene: TRBV29-1
CDR3aa: CSVGDRGPYNEQFF
CDR3nt: TGCAGCGTTGGGGACAGGGGCCCCTACAATGAGCAGTTCTTC

j_gene: TRBJ2-2
d_gene: TRBD1
abundance: -
v_gene: TRBV5-1
CDR3aa: CASSSGQGNTGELFF
CDR3nt: TGCGCCAGCAGCTCAGGACAGGGTAACACCGGGGAGCTGTTTTTT

j_gene: TRBJ1-1
d_gene: -
abundance: -
v_gene: TRBV6-1
CDR3aa: CASSEIVRGSTEAFF
CDR3nt: TGTGCCAGCAGTGAAATCGTGCGGGGTTCCACTGAAGCTTTCTTT

j_gene: TRBJ1-6
d_gene: -
abundance: -
v_gene: TRBV7-2
CDR3aa: CASTTRAGGSSYNSPLHF
CDR3nt: TGTGCCAGCACCACGCGAGCGGGGGGGAGCTCCTATAATTCACCCCTCCACTTT

j_gene: TRBJ1-4
d_gene: TRBD1
abundance: once
v_gene: TRBV5-4
CDR3aa: CASSGTVNEKLFF
CDR3nt: TGTGCCAGCAGCGGGACAGTTAATGAAAAACTGTTTTTT

j_gene: TRBJ2-3
d_gene: -
abundance: -
v_gene: TRBV9
CDR3aa: CASSESPDTQYF
CDR3nt: TGTGCCAGCAGCGAGAGCCCAGATACGCAGTATTTT

j_gene: TRBJ2-7
d_gene: TRBD2
abundance: -
v_gene: TRBV14
CDR3aa: CASSQGRGGAYEQYF
CDR3nt: TGTGCCAGCAGCCAAGGTCGCGGGGGAGCCTACGAGCAGTACTTC

j_gene: TRBJ1-1
d_gene: TRBD1
abundance: -
v_gene: TRBV2
CDR3aa: CASVDRVAEAFF
CDR3nt: TGTGCCAGCGTGGACAGGGTCGCTGAAGCTTTCTTT

j_gene: TRBJ2-7
d_gene: TRBD1
abundance: -
v_gene: TRBV7-2
CDR3aa: CASSSKTGGEQYF
CDR3nt: TGTGCCAGCAGCTCCAAGACAGGGGGCGAGCAGTACTTC

j_gene: TRBJ2-1
d_gene: TRBD1
abundance: -
v_gene: TRBV18
CDR3aa: CASSRTGGLNEQFF
CDR3nt: TGTGCCAGCTCACGGACAGGGGGTCTCAATGAGCAGTTCTTC

j_gene: TRBJ1-5
d_gene: TRBD1
abundance: -
v_gene: TRBV7-8
CDR3aa: CASSLDRGKPQHF
CDR3nt: TGTGCCAGCAGCCTGGACAGGGGGAAACCCCAGCATTTT

j_gene: TRBJ2-7
d_gene: TRBD1
abundance: few
v_gene: TRBV2
CDR3aa: CASLRQGNHYEQYF
CDR3nt: TGTGCCAGCCTTAGACAGGGGAACCACTACGAGCAGTACTTC

j_gene: TRBJ2-1
d_gene: TRBD2
abundance: -
v_gene: TRBV19
CDR3aa: CASSPSRLAGEYNEQFF
CDR3nt: TGTGCCAGTAGCCCAAGCCGTCTAGCGGGAGAATACAATGAGCAGTTCTTC

j_gene: TRBJ1-5
d_gene: -
abundance: -
v_gene: TRBV6-6
CDR3aa: CASSYVGALNQPQHF
CDR3nt: TGTGCCAGCAGTTACGTGGGGGCCCTCAATCAGCCCCAGCATTTT

j_gene: TRBJ1-2
d_gene: TRBD1
abundance: -
v_gene: TRBV25-1
CDR3aa: CASSDPGRGHGYTF
CDR3nt: TGTGCCAGCAGTGATCCCGGCAGGGGGCATGGCTACACCTTC

j_gene: TRBJ2-3
d_gene: -
abundance: -
v_gene: TRBV7-8
CDR3aa: CASSLGSSSAGRTDTQYF
CDR3nt: TGTGCCAGCAGCTTAGGGAGTTCCAGCGCCGGCCGGACAGATACGCAGTATTTT

j_gene: TRBJ2-3
d_gene: TRBD1
abundance: -
v_gene: TRBV9
CDR3aa: CASSGSGQGGTDTQYF
CDR3nt: TGTGCCAGCAGCGGGTCGGGACAGGGAGGCACAGATACGCAGTATTTT

j_gene: TRBJ1-1
d_gene: -
abundance: -
v_gene: TRBV5-1
CDR3aa: CASSLVRTENTEAFF
CDR3nt: TGCGCCAGCAGCTTGGTAAGGACAGAGAACACTGAAGCTTTCTTT

j_gene: TRBJ1-2
d_gene: -
abundance: -
v_gene: TRBV28
CDR3aa: CASSLVQNYGYTF
CDR3nt: TGTGCCAGCAGTTTGGTCCAGAACTATGGCTACACCTTC

j_gene: TRBJ1-3
d_gene: -
abundance: -
v_gene: TRBV7-2
CDR3aa: CASTRAPGNTIYF
CDR3nt: TGTGCCAGCACCAGGGCCCCAGGAAACACCATATATTTT

j_gene: TRBJ2-7
d_gene: TRBD1
abundance: -
v_gene: TRBV18
CDR3aa: CASSQPGQGMYEQYF
CDR3nt: TGTGCCAGCTCCCAGCCGGGACAGGGGATGTATGAGCAGTACTTC

j_gene: TRBJ2-2
d_gene: TRBD2
abundance: -
v_gene: TRBV5-1
CDR3aa: CASSLAGYSGELFF
CDR3nt: TGCGCCAGCAGCTTAGCGGGGTATTCCGGGGAGCTGTTTTTT

j_gene: TRBJ2-1
d_gene: TRBD2
abundance: -
v_gene: TRBV5-5
CDR3aa: CASSPTSGYNEQFF
CDR3nt: TGTGCCAGCAGCCCCACTAGCGGGTACAATGAGCAGTTCTTC

j_gene: TRBJ1-2
d_gene: -
abundance: -
v_gene: TRBV4-1
CDR3aa: CASSQGFRIRTHGYTF
CDR3nt: TGCGCCAGCAGCCAAGGGTTCAGGATCCGTACTCATGGCTACACCTTC